Below, one T cell receptor (beta chain) is given with its context. This record comes from a study of blood T cell repertoires in COVID-19. Two negative PCRs, clearance, or symptom resolution were required of recovered Cohort 3 donors. Germline CDR1 is SQVTM and CDR2 is ANQGSEA. This CDR3 comprises 10 residues. Trimming pared 5 bases from V and 1 base from J, leaving 2 bases between. TCRdb keeps only in-frame clones here, not all; method: immunoSEQ multiplex PCR. The top ten clones hold 2.5% to 3% of a sample with around 230,000 clones, about 87% of them seen once. V is TRBV29-1 and J is TRBJ1-2; no clear D. This TCR was recovered from a woman younger than 45 who had recovered from COVID-19. Sequenced material: PBMCs or T cells enriched from blood (not recorded which). The CDR3 nucleotides are TGCAGCGTTCTTAACTATGGCTACACCTTC. As protein: CSVLNYGYTF.